This T cell receptor beta chain appears in the sequencing data of a study of technical replicates of blood from a handful of donors. The CDR3 contains 14 residues. CDR1 and CDR2 (germline): MGHRA, YSYEKL. V lost 1 base and J lost 4, with 10 bases in between. Clones were read by immunoSEQ multiplex PCR, and TCRdb kept only the in-frame ones, dropping some. The sample carries almost 70,000 clones, approximately 90% recorded once. The sequenced sample was PBMCs. This chain connects TRBV4-1 to TRBJ1-1; D unresolved. The receptor comes from a human donor in good health. Some clones in this sample may be carry-over from other donors' samples. CDR3 in DNA: TGCGCCAGCAGCCAAGTAGGAGGGCTCACTGAAGCTTTCTTT. This translates into CASSQVGGLTEAFF.